The present T cell receptor (beta chain) was sequenced within a study of spatial heterogeneity in lung cancer (dated by TCRdb to between 2018 and 2021). For the wider study: Beta-chain transcripts were consistently detected in greater numbers than alpha-chain transcripts, which likely reflected higher beta-chain transcript abundance. TCR transcript counts in tumor regions correlated strongly with a T cell transcriptional module score from matched bulk RNA-seq. The study linked features of the TCR repertoire to counts of nonsynonymous mutations, which were determined by whole-exome sequencing of tumor tissue. In the raw uncorrected reads, each unique combination of TCR and UMI appeared more than ten times on average. In non-small cell lung cancer, the study quantitatively compared TCR alpha and beta repertoires across several tumor regions, matched nontumor lung, and blood. Both alpha and beta chains were TCR-sequenced in around 230 tumor regions, approximately 68 matched nontumor lung samples and roughly 50 PBMC samples obtained at surgery. What the study reported, not specific to this receptor: TCR-seq was estimated to cover only about 7% of tumor T cells for alpha chains and roughly 14% for beta chains. A correlation was observed between the number of expanded intratumoral alpha and beta TCRs and the tumor nonsynonymous mutation count. Counts of ubiquitous and regional expanded TCRs correlated with counts of ubiquitous and regional nonsynonymous mutations, respectively. Additional single-cell paired TCR alpha and beta sequencing was considered necessary to confirm, at a functional level, the hypothesis that regional TCRs recognize regional mutations.

Receptor amplification or capture employed 5' RACE. The sequencer listed for this sample is NextSeq 500. The TCR library protocol attached a unique molecular identifier to each TCR cDNA molecule to allow correction of PCR and sequencing errors. In the source study's methods: TCR identification, UMI-based error correction and CDR3 extraction were all carried out with Decombinator tools. TCRs above a frequency of 2 per 1,000, corresponding to the top 1% of the tumor frequency distribution, were defined as expanded. Expanded tumor TCRs were classed as regional if statistically deemed absent (corrected P<0.05) from at least one tumor region, otherwise ubiquitous. Renyi diversity was computed with the R vegan package after each repertoire had been subsampled 100 times to 5,000 TCRs. CDR3 similarity networks were built from amino acid triplet string-kernel similarity, connecting CDR3s with pairwise similarity above 0.82. TCRdb trimmed public reads at Q25 via fastp, called clones via MiXCR and kept in-frame beta chains. Every CDR3 protein is listed once, alongside the most common genes and DNA of its rows. These V and J calls derive from TCRdb rather than the authors' analysis. Recorded for this sample are some 850 distinct CDR3 sequences; almost 70% of them occurred a single time. The ten largest clones add up to 25% to 30% of the sample.

According to the study, the label for this sample's time point signals: sample taken at primary tumor resection. The donors were around 69 patients from the lung TRACERx cohort who had early-stage, untreated non-small cell lung cancer. Whole RNA extracted from tumor and nontumor lung tissue, or from cryopreserved PBMC samples, was used for TCR sequencing without cell sorting. A patient was chosen for TCR sequencing only when enough RNA was available from at least two tumor regions. Tumor and adjacent nontumor lung specimens were reviewed by a lung pathologist before selection. To note about this clonotype: Its recognized antigen is unknown. Base qualities are missing; no much larger clone stands one base away.

This TCR derives from a male donor with early-stage non-small cell lung cancer. The starting material was lung tumor tissue, obtained at surgery.

CDR3 region: CASSPQNTGVTYNEQFF. The nucleotide sequence is TGTGCCAGCTCACCACAAAACACAGGAGTGACGTACAATGAGCAGTTCTTC. The rearranged segments are TRBV18 and TRBJ2-1; D gene: possibly TRBD1, on 5 matching bases. V lost 1 base and J lost 4 bases; the stretch between them is 17 bases long. From the germline V gene, CDR1 is KGHSH and CDR2 is LQKENI. From cysteine to phenylalanine, the CDR3 is 17 amino acids long. CDR3 DNA only is kept here, 51 bases in frame from base 1.